This is a list of T cell receptor beta chains from one sample in a study of T cell responses to AZD1222 COVID-19 vaccine. Repertoires were generated with immunoSEQ multiplex PCR, while TCRdb's copy carries only in-frame clones and drops some. This repertoire shows some 150,000 clones, 85% found once; its top ten account for 7.9%. Sequenced here: peripheral blood, sampled 28 days after the second dose of the MenACWY control vaccine. These TCRs come from an adult who received the MenACWY meningococcal vaccine as a control. CDR3s include the opening cysteine and the closing phenylalanine or tryptophan. The order of the fields is clone size, J gene, D gene, V gene, CDR3 DNA, CDR3 protein. A D gene is named only where the DNA matches it firmly. Some rows mark clone size as missing; the rest say once, few, many or name a class of expanded clone.

clone size: .; J gene: TRBJ2-1; D gene: .; V gene: TRBV9; CDR3 DNA: TGTGCCAGCAGCGTAGGAGGAGGAGGGGGCCATGAGCAGTTCTTC; CDR3 protein: CASSVGGGGGHEQFF
clone size: .; J gene: TRBJ1-1; D gene: TRBD1; V gene: TRBV6-5; CDR3 DNA: TGTGCCAGCAGCCCAACAGGGGGCGACACTGAAGCTTTCTTT; CDR3 protein: CASSPTGGDTEAFF
clone size: .; J gene: TRBJ2-5; D gene: .; V gene: TRBV12-3/TRBV12-4; CDR3 DNA: TGTGCCAGCAGTATTATAGGGGGGACCCAGTACTTC; CDR3 protein: CASSIIGGTQYF
clone size: few; J gene: TRBJ1-1; D gene: .; V gene: TRBV7-2; CDR3 DNA: TGTGCCAGCAGCCAACGGGTGGGTGGGGGGAACACTGAAGCTTTCTTT; CDR3 protein: CASSQRVGGGNTEAFF
clone size: .; J gene: TRBJ2-5; D gene: .; V gene: TRBV24-1; CDR3 DNA: TGTGCCACCAGTGATTATCAGGGGTTGGCCCAGTACTTC; CDR3 protein: CATSDYQGLAQYF
clone size: once; J gene: TRBJ1-5; D gene: .; V gene: TRBV5-1; CDR3 DNA: TGCGCCAGCAGCCTTCAGGGACAACCCGGGCCCAATCAGCCCCAGCATTTT; CDR3 protein: CASSLQGQPGPNQPQHF
clone size: .; J gene: TRBJ1-5; D gene: .; V gene: TRBV5-1; CDR3 DNA: TGCGCCAGCAGCCCCGTTGGGTCTAGCAATCAGCCCCAGCATTTT; CDR3 protein: CASSPVGSSNQPQHF
clone size: .; J gene: TRBJ1-6; D gene: TRBD1; V gene: TRBV5-1; CDR3 DNA: TGCGCCAGCAGCCCAGACAGGGGCCAACGCTATAGCTCCTATAATTCACCCCTCCACTTT; CDR3 protein: CASSPDRGQRYSSYNSPLHF
clone size: once; J gene: TRBJ1-2; D gene: TRBD1; V gene: TRBV24-1; CDR3 DNA: TGTGCCACCAGTGAGAATACCGGGACAGGGAACTATGGCTACACCTTC; CDR3 protein: CATSENTGTGNYGYTF
clone size: .; J gene: TRBJ1-2; D gene: .; V gene: TRBV5-1; CDR3 DNA: TGCGCCAGCAGCACACCCACTAAACCGGGACTCCGCTTCTATGGCTACACCTTC; CDR3 protein: CASSTPTKPGLRFYGYTF
clone size: .; J gene: TRBJ1-3; D gene: .; V gene: TRBV28; CDR3 DNA: TGTGCCAGCAGTCCATGGACAGTTTCTGGAAACACCATATATTTT; CDR3 protein: CASSPWTVSGNTIYF
clone size: .; J gene: TRBJ2-7; D gene: .; V gene: TRBV5-5; CDR3 DNA: TGTGCCAGCAGCTTGGAAGGAGGGGGATGGGCCTACGAGCAGTACTTC; CDR3 protein: CASSLEGGGWAYEQYF
clone size: .; J gene: TRBJ1-2; D gene: .; V gene: TRBV2; CDR3 DNA: TGTGCCAGCAGTGAAGAGTTAGCTAACTATGGCTACACCTTC; CDR3 protein: CASSEELANYGYTF
clone size: .; J gene: TRBJ1-1; D gene: TRBD1; V gene: TRBV5-4; CDR3 DNA: TGTGCCAGCAGCGGGATGACAGGGGAAGCTTTCTTT; CDR3 protein: CASSGMTGEAFF
clone size: .; J gene: TRBJ1-5; D gene: .; V gene: TRBV6-5; CDR3 DNA: TGTGCCAGCAGAATAAGAACATATAGCAATCAGCCCCAGCATTTT; CDR3 protein: CASRIRTYSNQPQHF
clone size: .; J gene: TRBJ1-1; D gene: .; V gene: TRBV29-1; CDR3 DNA: TGCAGCTCCTTGTTCGTGGAGGGGGCTTTCTTT; CDR3 protein: CSSLFVEGAFF
clone size: .; J gene: TRBJ2-3; D gene: .; V gene: TRBV6-5; CDR3 DNA: TGTGCCAGCAGTTACTCGACGAACAGATACACAGATACGCAGTATTTT; CDR3 protein: CASSYSTNRYTDTQYF
clone size: .; J gene: TRBJ2-1; D gene: TRBD2; V gene: TRBV3-1/TRBV3-2; CDR3 DNA: TGTGCCAGCAGCCAAGGACTAGCGGGAGGTGATGAGCAGTTCTTC; CDR3 protein: CASSQGLAGGDEQFF
clone size: .; J gene: TRBJ1-6; D gene: .; V gene: TRBV7-9; CDR3 DNA: TGTGCCAGCAGCGCATTCGGGGGGAGGGTTTCACCCCTCCACTTT; CDR3 protein: CASSAFGGRVSPLHF
clone size: .; J gene: TRBJ2-5; D gene: .; V gene: TRBV28; CDR3 DNA: TGTGCCAGCAGTTTATTGGCCGGGGGCCAAGAGACCCAGTACTTC; CDR3 protein: CASSLLAGGQETQYF
clone size: .; J gene: TRBJ1-1; D gene: .; V gene: TRBV11-2; CDR3 DNA: TGTGCCAGCAGCTTAAGGACCCGAAACACTGAAGCTTTCTTT; CDR3 protein: CASSLRTRNTEAFF
clone size: few; J gene: TRBJ1-5; D gene: .; V gene: TRBV6-4; CDR3 DNA: TGTGCCAGCATACGGCCGGCGCCCAATCAGCCCCAGCATTTT; CDR3 protein: CASIRPAPNQPQHF
clone size: .; J gene: TRBJ1-2; D gene: .; V gene: TRBV4-1; CDR3 DNA: TGCGCCAGCAGTTCCGGGACGGGGATCTATGGCTACACCTTC; CDR3 protein: CASSSGTGIYGYTF
clone size: .; J gene: TRBJ1-1; D gene: .; V gene: TRBV6-6; CDR3 DNA: TGTGCCAGCAGTTTAGTGGTGGAACCAACTGAAGCTTTCTTT; CDR3 protein: CASSLVVEPTEAFF
clone size: once; J gene: TRBJ1-1; D gene: .; V gene: TRBV5-1; CDR3 DNA: TGCGCCAGCAGTCTCAGAGGGAACACTGAAGCTTTCTTT; CDR3 protein: CASSLRGNTEAFF
clone size: .; J gene: TRBJ1-1; D gene: TRBD1; V gene: TRBV13; CDR3 DNA: TGTGCCAGCAGCACTCGACAGGGATTGAACACTGAAGCTTTCTTT; CDR3 protein: CASSTRQGLNTEAFF
clone size: .; J gene: TRBJ2-1; D gene: TRBD2; V gene: TRBV6-2/TRBV6-3; CDR3 DNA: TGTGCCAGCAGTAACAGCGGGAGGGGGAATGAGCAGTTCTTC; CDR3 protein: CASSNSGRGNEQFF
clone size: .; J gene: TRBJ2-5; D gene: .; V gene: TRBV6-5; CDR3 DNA: TGTGCCAGCAGGAGCGGCGAGACCCAGTACTTC; CDR3 protein: CASRSGETQYF
clone size: few; J gene: TRBJ2-5; D gene: .; V gene: TRBV5-6; CDR3 DNA: TGTGCCAGCAGCCGTCGCATGCTGGCGGGACTTAAAGAGACCCAGTACTTC; CDR3 protein: CASSRRMLAGLKETQYF
clone size: .; J gene: TRBJ1-2; D gene: .; V gene: TRBV11-3; CDR3 DNA: TGTGCCAGCAGCCCCAACCGGGACTCGTGGGGCTACACCTTC; CDR3 protein: CASSPNRDSWGYTF
clone size: once; J gene: TRBJ1-2; D gene: .; V gene: TRBV29-1; CDR3 DNA: TGCAGCGTTGAACAAGGCCGTTATGGCTACACCTTC; CDR3 protein: CSVEQGRYGYTF
clone size: once; J gene: TRBJ1-1; D gene: .; V gene: TRBV3-1/TRBV3-2; CDR3 DNA: TGTGCCAGCAGCCAGTTCCAGGGCAGGGGTGCTGAAGCTTTCTTT; CDR3 protein: CASSQFQGRGAEAFF
clone size: .; J gene: TRBJ1-1; D gene: .; V gene: TRBV29-1; CDR3 DNA: TGCAGCGTTGAAGGCAGGATGAGGTTAAACACTGAAGCTTTCTTT; CDR3 protein: CSVEGRMRLNTEAFF
clone size: once; J gene: TRBJ2-7; D gene: .; V gene: TRBV12-3/TRBV12-4; CDR3 DNA: TGTGCCACCAGAAGGGGATCATCCTACGAGCAGTACTTC; CDR3 protein: CATRRGSSYEQYF
clone size: .; J gene: TRBJ2-3; D gene: TRBD1; V gene: TRBV5-1; CDR3 DNA: TGCGCCAGCCGTCCCGGGACAGGCACAGATACGCAGTATTTT; CDR3 protein: CASRPGTGTDTQYF
clone size: .; J gene: TRBJ1-2; D gene: .; V gene: TRBV6-2/TRBV6-3; CDR3 DNA: TGTGCCAGCAGTTACTCCCGGGACTCTGGCTACACCTTC; CDR3 protein: CASSYSRDSGYTF
clone size: .; J gene: TRBJ1-2; D gene: TRBD1; V gene: TRBV5-1; CDR3 DNA: TGCGCCAGCAGCTTCGAACAGGGGTACGACGGCTACACCTTC; CDR3 protein: CASSFEQGYDGYTF
clone size: few; J gene: TRBJ2-5; D gene: .; V gene: TRBV23-1; CDR3 DNA: TGCGCCAGCAGTCCCAGGTACCAAGAGACCCAGTACTTC; CDR3 protein: CASSPRYQETQYF
clone size: .; J gene: TRBJ2-3; D gene: .; V gene: TRBV5-4; CDR3 DNA: TGTGCCAGCAGCTGGGGGGGCGTGAGCACAGATACGCAGTATTTT; CDR3 protein: CASSWGGVSTDTQYF
clone size: .; J gene: TRBJ2-1; D gene: TRBD2; V gene: TRBV6-5; CDR3 DNA: TGTGCCAGCAGTTACTCGAATAGCGGGAGGGCCCGGGAGCAGTTCTTC; CDR3 protein: CASSYSNSGRAREQFF
clone size: few; J gene: TRBJ1-1; D gene: .; V gene: TRBV4-1; CDR3 DNA: TGCGCCAGCAGCCAAGGATTCGCCGGGGTCGCCATGAACACTGAAGCTTTCTTT; CDR3 protein: CASSQGFAGVAMNTEAFF
clone size: .; J gene: TRBJ2-2; D gene: TRBD2; V gene: TRBV5-1; CDR3 DNA: TGCGCCAGCAGCATGACTAGCGGGAACGCCGGGGAGCTGTTTTTT; CDR3 protein: CASSMTSGNAGELFF
clone size: .; J gene: TRBJ2-4; D gene: .; V gene: TRBV6-5; CDR3 DNA: TGTGCCAGCAGGGCACAGAGCGCCAAAAACATTCAGTACTTC; CDR3 protein: CASRAQSAKNIQYF
clone size: .; J gene: TRBJ1-4; D gene: .; V gene: TRBV2; CDR3 DNA: TGTGCCAGCAGGGCAGGGATGTCTAATGAAAAACTGTTTTTT; CDR3 protein: CASRAGMSNEKLFF
clone size: .; J gene: TRBJ2-3; D gene: .; V gene: TRBV4-1; CDR3 DNA: TGCGCCAGCAGCCAAAGCCTAGAGGTTACGCAGTATTTT; CDR3 protein: CASSQSLEVTQYF
clone size: once; J gene: TRBJ1-1; D gene: .; V gene: TRBV21-1; CDR3 DNA: TGTGCCAGCAGCATGGAAGCGGCCGAAGCTTTCTTT; CDR3 protein: CASSMEAAEAFF
clone size: .; J gene: TRBJ1-5; D gene: .; V gene: TRBV3-1/TRBV3-2; CDR3 DNA: TGTGCCAGCAGCCAAGATCCAGGCGTAAATCAGCCCCAGCATTTT; CDR3 protein: CASSQDPGVNQPQHF
clone size: .; J gene: TRBJ2-6; D gene: .; V gene: TRBV5-6; CDR3 DNA: TGTGCCAGCAGCTTTCCTGGCTCTGGGGCCAACGTCCTGACTTTC; CDR3 protein: CASSFPGSGANVLTF